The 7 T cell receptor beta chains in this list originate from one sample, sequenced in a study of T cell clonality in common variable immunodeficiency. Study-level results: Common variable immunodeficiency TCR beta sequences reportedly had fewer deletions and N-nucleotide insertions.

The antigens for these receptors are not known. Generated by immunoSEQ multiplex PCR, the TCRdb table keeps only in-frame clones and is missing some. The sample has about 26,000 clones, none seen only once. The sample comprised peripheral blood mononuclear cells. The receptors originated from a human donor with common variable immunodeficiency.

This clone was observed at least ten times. The covered CDR3 bases are TGTGCCTGGAGTTCTAACAGGGGCAATCAGCCC. Protein sequence: CAWSSNRGNQP. From start to end, the CDR3 is CAWSSNRGNQPQHF. The V gene is TRBV30, the J gene TRBJ1-5; maybe TRBD1 (6 bases). Sequencing ends 3 residues short of the CDR3 end; the germline J gene provides the rest. With 2 bases removed from V and 2 bases from J, the gap between germline ends came to 10 bases. This CDR3 comprises 14 residues. Germline V gene data show CDR1 as GTSNPN and CDR2 as SVGIG (reference sequence).

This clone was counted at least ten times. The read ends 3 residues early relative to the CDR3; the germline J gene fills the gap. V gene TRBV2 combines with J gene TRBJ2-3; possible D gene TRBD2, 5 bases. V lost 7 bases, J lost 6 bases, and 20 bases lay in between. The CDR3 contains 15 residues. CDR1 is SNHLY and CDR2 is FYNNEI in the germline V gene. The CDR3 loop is CASTNMGFPGDTQYF. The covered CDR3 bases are TGTGCCAGCACTAACATGGGGTTTCCGGGGGATACG.

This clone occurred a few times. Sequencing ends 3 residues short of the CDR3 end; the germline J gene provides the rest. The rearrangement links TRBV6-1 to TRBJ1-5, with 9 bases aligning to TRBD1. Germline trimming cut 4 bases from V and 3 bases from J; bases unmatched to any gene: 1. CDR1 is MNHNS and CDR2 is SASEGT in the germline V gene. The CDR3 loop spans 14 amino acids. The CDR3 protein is CASSGTGANQPQHF. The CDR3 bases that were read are TGTGCCAGCAGTGGGACAGGGGCCAATCAGCCC.

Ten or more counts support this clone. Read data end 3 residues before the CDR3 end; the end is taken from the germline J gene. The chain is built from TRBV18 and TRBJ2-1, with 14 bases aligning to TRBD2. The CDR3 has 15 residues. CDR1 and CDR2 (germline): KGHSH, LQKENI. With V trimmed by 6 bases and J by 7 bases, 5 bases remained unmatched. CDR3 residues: CASSTSGREANEQFF. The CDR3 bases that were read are TGTGCCAGCTCGACTAGCGGGAGGGAAGCTAATGAG.

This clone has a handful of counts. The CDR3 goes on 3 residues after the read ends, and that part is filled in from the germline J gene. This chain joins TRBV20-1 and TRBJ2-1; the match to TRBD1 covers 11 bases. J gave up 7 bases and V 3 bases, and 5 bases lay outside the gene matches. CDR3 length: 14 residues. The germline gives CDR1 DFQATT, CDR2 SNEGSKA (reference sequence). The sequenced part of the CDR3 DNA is TGCAGTGCTAGCGGACAGGGGGCGCGGAATGAG. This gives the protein CSASGQGARNE. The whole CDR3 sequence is CSASGQGARNEQFF.

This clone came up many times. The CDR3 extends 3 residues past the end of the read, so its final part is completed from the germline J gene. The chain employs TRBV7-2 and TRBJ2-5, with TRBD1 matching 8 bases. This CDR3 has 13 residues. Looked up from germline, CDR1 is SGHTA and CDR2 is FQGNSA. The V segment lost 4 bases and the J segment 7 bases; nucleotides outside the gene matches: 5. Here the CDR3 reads CASSSSGGVTQYF. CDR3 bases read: TGTGCCAGCAGCTCCTCAGGGGGCGTGACC.

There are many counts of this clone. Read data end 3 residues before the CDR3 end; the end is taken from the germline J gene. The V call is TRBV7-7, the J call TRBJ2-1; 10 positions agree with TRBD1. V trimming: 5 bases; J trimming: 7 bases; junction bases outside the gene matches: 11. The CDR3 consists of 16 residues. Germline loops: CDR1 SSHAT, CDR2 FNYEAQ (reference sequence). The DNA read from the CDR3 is TGTGCCAGCAGCCCCTGGACAGGGGGTTCTACAAATGAG. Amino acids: CASSPWTGGSTNE. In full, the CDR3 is CASSPWTGGSTNEQFF.